This entry is about one T cell receptor (beta chain). Its antigen remains unidentified. Base-call qualities are not available, and no considerably larger clone is one nucleotide away. The CDR3, from cysteine to phenylalanine, totals 15 residues. Only the CDR3 DNA stays, 45 bases, in frame from base 1. Trimming takes 0 bases off V and 10 bases off J; junction bases not matched to a gene: 9. Based on the germline V gene (reference sequence), the CDR1 and CDR2 sequences are LNHNV and YYDKDF. Peripheral blood CD8+ and CD4+ T cells from healthy donors, Susac syndrome patients and multiple sclerosis patients were profiled using high-throughput TCR beta sequencing. Healthy donors were age- and sex-matched controls. Bulk CD8+ and CD4+ T cells were purified by magnetic negative isolation, whereas CD8+ TEMRA cells were enriched by FACS. Blood was drawn into EDTA tubes, processed within 24 hours, and PBMCs were isolated by density gradient centrifugation. PBMCs intended for TCR sequencing were frozen in liquid nitrogen and were later thawed in a 37 degrees C water bath. The sorted or isolated CD4+, CD8+ and CD8+ TEMRA cells reached a purity of at least 90%.

This sample was taken from a study of CD8 T cells in Susac syndrome (dated by TCRdb to between 2017 and 2020). About the study as a whole: Repertoire sequencing was used to test whether CD8+ T cell activation and differentiation in Susac syndrome was antigen driven. Points the paper makes about the study in general: The TCR sequencing and HLA analysis was acknowledged to have included a relatively small number of individuals.

RNA was extracted using the RNeasy kit, and about 0.5 to 1 ug of the RNA was reverse transcribed with random hexamers. TCR beta CDR3 regions were amplified with the immunoSEQ multiplex PCR assay covering 54 Vbeta and 13 Jbeta segments. To correct PCR amplification bias, a synthetic template baseline was used for both primer optimization and computational correction. The original methods were these. Only productive sequences were kept, with reads annotated to V, D and J genes according to IMGT and analyzed in immunoSEQ Analyzer. Clonality was computed as one minus Shannon entropy normalized by log2 of the number of productive unique sequences. For each patient and control, public and private clones were evaluated within the 100 most prevalent clones. Clones were defined as Susac-specific when absent from the healthy and MS cohorts, from fewer than 1,200 published viral clones and from other ImmuneACCESS disease sequences. Clones were called with MiXCR by TCRdb after fastp trimmed the public reads at Q25, and only in-frame beta chains were retained. Rows are combined by CDR3 protein, so each entry shows the most common genes and DNA. These V and J calls rely on TCRdb rather than the paper's analysis. The sample records around 170,000 distinct CDR3 sequences, around 90% of which are singletons. The ten largest clones add up to more than 0.07% of the sample.

Sequenced material: CD4+ T cells from PBMCs. The chain couples TRBV15 to TRBJ1-5, with 7 middle bases fitting TRBD1. The TCR comes from a human donor in good health. The DNA sequence reads TGTGCCACCAGCAGAGAAGGACAGGCGAGGATACCCCAGCATTTT. Its coded protein is CATSREGQARIPQHF. Joined to the reference TRBV15 and TRBJ1-5 proteins, this CDR3 gives the full variable domain: DAMVIQNPRYQVTQFGKPVTLSCSQTLNHNVMYWYQQKSSQAPKLLFHYYDKDFNNEADTPDNFQSRRPNTSFCFLDIRSPGLGDTAMYLCATSREGQARIPQHFGDGTRLSIL.